The clone carrying this T cell receptor (beta chain) appeared many times. No antigen is known for it. CDR3 length: 15 residues. Trimming shortened V by 4 bases and J by 2 bases, and 15 bases separated the two germline ends. Germline V lookup: CDR1 SGDLS, CDR2 YYNGEE. The sample originates from a study of T-cell reconstitution after alpha-beta-depleted transplantation in children. Study outcomes and limitations: When one year had passed after transplant, most T-cell counts and diversity came from newly produced T cells. After transplant, at about two months, alpha-beta T cells were reportedly derived from several hundred expanded graft clones. Day-60 TCRbeta diversity that was high in some patients was derived from surviving recipient T cells and thymic progenitors.

A library of TCRbeta sequences, prepared with unique molecular identifiers, was generated. TCRdb redid the calling of the PCR reads with MiXCR, one entry per CDR3 protein. The repertoire holds some 300,000 distinct CDR3 sequences, with almost 8% as singletons. The receptor's source is a female patient between 2 and 10 years old who had a stem cell transplant for Fanconi anemia, so the T cells may come from the graft donor. This chain links TRBV9 with TRBJ1-1; D ambiguous. Specimen: peripheral blood, collected 360 days after TCRalphabeta/CD19-depleted stem cell transplant. In DNA, the CDR3 is TGTGCCAGCAGCTCCCAAACGGCCACTAACACTGAAGCTTTCTTT. Translated, it gives CASSSQTATNTEAFF.